Presented here are 32 T cell receptor beta chains from one specimen sequenced in a study of T-cell memory formation after mild COVID-19. Via MiXCR, TCRdb re-called the 5' RACE reads, giving one row per CDR3 protein. The data hold 30,000 to 35,000 distinct CDR3 sequences, with roughly 21% observed a single time. What was sequenced was PBMCs or a T cell subset sorted from them (not recorded which). Receptors originate from an adult who had mild COVID-19 (a few samples of this study predate the infection). Cell type and time point are not known.

The chain recombines TRBV7-2 with TRBJ2-1, with D unclear. The CDR3 totals 13 residues. From germline, CDR1 is SGHTA and CDR2 FQGNSA. Trimming took 1 base from V and 9 from J, leaving 10 bases between them. CDR3 region: CASSLVGDSEQFF. The CDR3 region has the DNA TGTGCCAGCAGCTTAGTCGGCGATAGTGAGCAGTTCTTC. The full variable domain, its missing parts supplied by reference TRBV7-2 and TRBJ2-1, is GAGVSQSPSNKVTEKGKDVELRCDPISGHTALYWYRQSLGQGLEFLIYFQGNSAPDKSGLPSDRFSAERTGGSVSTLTIQRTQQEDSAVYLCASSLVGDSEQFFGPGTRLTVL.

The rearrangement links TRBV6-6 to TRBJ1-1; 9 positions agree with TRBD1. This CDR3 has 14 amino acids. Germline trimming cut 6 bases from V and 1 base from J; bases unmatched to any gene: 3. Germline values: CDR1 MNHNY, CDR2 SVGAGI (reference sequence). CDR3 loop: CASSAQGANTEAFF. Written as DNA, the CDR3 is TGTGCCAGCAGCGCACAGGGGGCGAACACTGAAGCTTTCTTT.

This clonotype has ten or more counts. The chain uses TRBV3-1 and TRBJ2-7, with D unclear. Trimming cost V 8 bases and J 4 bases, with 9 bases left between them. CDR3 length equals 11 residues. CDR1 and CDR2 (germline): LGHDT, YNNKEL (reference sequence). CDR3: CASSSPYEQYF. The CDR3 bases are TGTGCCAGCTCGTCCCCATACGAGCAGTACTTC.

This clonotype occurred many times. The CDR3 loop reads CASSLGVTGQETQYF. The CDR3 nucleotides are TGTGCCAGCAGCTTGGGAGTAACAGGGCAAGAGACCCAGTACTTC. The chain employs TRBV5-5 and TRBJ2-5; D is possibly TRBD1 (6 bases). The V end was cut by 0 bases, the J end by 2 bases, with 11 bases between. Germline V gene data show CDR1 as SGHKS and CDR2 as YYEKEE (reference sequence). The CDR3 is 15 amino acids.

The V call is TRBV18, the J call TRBJ1-3, with D uncertain. This CDR3 region has 12 residues. The germline gives CDR1 KGHSH, CDR2 LQKENI. Trimming stripped 1 base from V and 4 bases from J, with 2 bases between. This CDR3 reads CASSPQGNTIYF. The CDR3 coding sequence is TGTGCCAGCTCACCACAAGGAAACACCATATATTTT.

The table lists this clonotype with many counts. The rearrangement joins TRBV5-1 to TRBJ2-5; perhaps D is TRBD1 or TRBD2 (5 bases each). Trimming cost V 3 bases and J 2 bases, with 11 bases left between them. Germline CDR1 and CDR2: SGHRS and YFSETQ. CDR3 length equals 14 residues. Written as DNA, the CDR3 is TGCGCCAGCAGCTGGGGGTACTCACAAGAGACCCAGTACTTC. Residues: CASSWGYSQETQYF.

The V and J genes are TRBV4-2 and TRBJ1-1; D is undetermined. Trimming shortened V by 0 bases and J by 0 bases, and 11 bases separated the two germline ends. The CDR3 extends over 16 amino acids. Germline V lookup: CDR1 LGHNA, CDR2 YNFKEQ. CDR3 bases: TGTGCCAGCAGCCAAGATGCCACCGCGGTGAACACTGAAGCTTTCTTT. Translation: CASSQDATAVNTEAFF.

In its sample, this clonotype was seen many times. V is TRBV4-3 and J is TRBJ2-3, with TRBD2 as a possible D gene (6 bases). CDR1 and CDR2 (germline): LGHNA, YSLEER. The length of the CDR3 is 20 residues. Trimming cost V 1 base and J 1 base, with 24 bases left between them. CDR3 DNA sequence: TGCGCCAGCAGCCAAGCCCCCTCCCGGGGTCTAGCGTGGGGCACAGATACGCAGTATTTT. It encodes CASSQAPSRGLAWGTDTQYF.

This clonotype was counted many times. V gene TRBV3-1 combines with J gene TRBJ1-2, with a possible D match to TRBD1 (5 bases). Germline CDR1 is LGHDT and CDR2 is YNNKEL (reference sequence). The CDR3 loop spans 14 amino acids. V was cut by 0 bases and J by 6 bases, with 11 bases left in between. The CDR3 loop reads CASSQEWGMDGYTF. CDR3 coding DNA: TGTGCCAGCAGCCAAGAGTGGGGGATGGATGGCTACACCTTC. Supplemented by reference TRBV3-1 and TRBJ1-2, the full variable domain reads DTAVSQTPKYLVTQMGNDKSIKCEQNLGHDTMYWYKQDSKKFLKIMFSYNNKELIINETVPNRFSPKSPDKAHLNLHINSLELGDSAVYFCASSQEWGMDGYTFGSGTRLTVV.

This clonotype was observed a few times. The J gene is TRBJ2-7, the V gene TRBV27; 7 nucleotides align to TRBD1. Germline values: CDR1 MNHEY, CDR2 SMNVEV (reference sequence). The V gene end was trimmed by 5 bases and the J gene end by 0 bases; junction bases not matched to a gene: 19. CDR3 length: 19 residues. DNA of the CDR3: TGTGCCAGCAGTCCCTCTCCGGGACAGATCCTTATGCACTCCTACGAGCAGTACTTC. The encoded protein is CASSPSPGQILMHSYEQYF.

This clonotype was recorded many times. The chain combines TRBV4-3 with TRBJ1-2; D remains unclear. V was pared by 0 bases and J by 5 bases, with 13 bases between. Germline V gene data show CDR1 as LGHNA and CDR2 as YSLEER. The CDR3 sequence is 15 residues long. CDR3 nucleotides: TGCGCCAGCAGCCAAGATGGCGAGAAGTTATATGGCTACACCTTC. Translating gives CASSQDGEKLYGYTF.

This clonotype was picked up many times. The chain couples TRBV6-2 or TRBV6-3 to TRBJ2-1; 11 bases agree with TRBD2. From germline, CDR1 is MNHEY and CDR2 SVGEGT. Losses at the gene ends were 2 bases for V and 7 bases for J; bases not matched to a gene: 28. The CDR3 contains 23 residues. CDR3 residues: CASSYPTGELAGGPKSRENEQFF. CDR3 sequence (DNA): TGTGCCAGCAGTTACCCCACCGGGGAGTTAGCGGGAGGGCCTAAGTCTAGAGAGAATGAGCAGTTCTTC.

This clonotype has a count of ten or more. The V call is TRBV10-3, the J call TRBJ2-3; the match to TRBD2 covers 8 bases. J lost 2 bases, V lost 8 bases, and 9 bases had no gene match. Germline V gene sequence: CDR1 ENHRY, CDR2 SYGVKD. The CDR3 has 15 amino acids. The DNA of the CDR3 is TGTGCCATCGCCCGGGGGGGGGCCAACACAGATACGCAGTATTTT. It encodes CAIARGGANTDTQYF.

This clonotype was counted at least ten times. This chain connects TRBV4-3 to TRBJ2-1; 7 bases are shared with TRBD1. Germline CDR1 and CDR2: LGHNA and YSLEER. Unmatched junction bases numbered 8, after V lost 4 bases and J lost 5 bases. The CDR3 consists of 15 residues. In DNA form, the CDR3 reads TGCGCCAGCAGCCCCTTGACAGGGAGCAACAATGAGCAGTTCTTC. This sequence encodes CASSPLTGSNNEQFF.

Here the CDR3 reads CASSKWTSGGTEQFF. The CDR3 coding sequence is TGTGCCAGCAGCAAATGGACTAGCGGGGGAACGGAGCAGTTCTTC. V and J are TRBV21-1 and TRBJ2-1; no DNA check was done on the table's D call, TRBD2. TRBV21-1 is marked as a pseudogene. CDR3 length: 15 residues.

Ten or more counts support this clonotype. J is TRBJ2-2 and V is TRBV6-2 or TRBV6-3; the match to TRBD2 covers 8 bases. The V segment lost 10 bases and the J segment 4 bases; nucleotides outside the gene matches: 11. The germline gives CDR1 MNHEY, CDR2 SVGEGT. The CDR3 consists of 15 residues. The CDR3 DNA reads TGTGCCACCACGCGGACTAGCAGATCCACCGGGGAGCTGTTTTTT. This gives the protein CATTRTSRSTGELFF.

This clonotype was seen ten or more times. J is TRBJ2-5 and V is TRBV7-2; no reliable D call. The V gene lost 4 bases and the J gene lost 2 bases, with 14 bases spanning the gap. CDR3 size: 15 residues. Looked up from germline, CDR1 is SGHTA and CDR2 is FQGNSA. CDR3 region: CASSSLVVHQETQYF. In DNA, the CDR3 is TGTGCCAGCAGCTCCCTGGTCGTTCATCAAGAGACCCAGTACTTC.

This clonotype was counted at least ten times. The chain joins TRBV11-2 to TRBJ2-3; 9 nucleotides agree with TRBD1. Germline V gene lookup returns CDR1 SGHAT and CDR2 FQNNGV. V shed 7 bases and J 2 bases; nucleotides not matched to a gene: 7. The length of the CDR3 is 15 residues. The CDR3 DNA reads TGTGCCAGCACCTCGGGACAGGGCCTCACAGATACGCAGTATTTT. This translates into CASTSGQGLTDTQYF.

This chain connects TRBV3-1 to TRBJ2-7; D may match TRBD1 or TRBD2 (6 bases each). Germline V gives CDR1 LGHDT, CDR2 YNNKEL (reference sequence). The CDR3 spans 16 residues. Trimming took 3 bases from V and 0 from J, leaving 15 bases between them. The CDR3 nucleotides are TGTGCCAGCAGCCACCAGGCCGGGGGCGGCTCCTACGAGCAGTACTTC. Protein sequence: CASSHQAGGGSYEQYF.

This clonotype was seen many times. V usage is TRBV6-1 and J usage is TRBJ1-5; D not certain. V lost 4 bases and J 2 bases, leaving 15 bases between the germline ends. This CDR3 is 16 amino acids long. Germline CDR1 and CDR2: MNHNS and SASEGT. The CDR3 DNA reads as TGTGCCAGCAGTGCCTACCTGGGGAGTGGCAATCAGCCCCAGCATTTT. The encoded protein is CASSAYLGSGNQPQHF.

This clonotype was found many times. This chain joins TRBV30 and TRBJ2-5, with 7 bases matching TRBD2. Germline CDR1 GTSNPN, CDR2 SVGIG (reference sequence). The CDR3 is 13 amino acids. Trimming took 2 bases from V and 4 from J; bases not matched to a gene: 4. CDR3 in amino acids: CAWSLAGVETQYF. The CDR3 nucleotides are TGTGCCTGGAGTCTGGCGGGGGTAGAGACCCAGTACTTC.

The V and J genes are TRBV15 and TRBJ2-3; the match to TRBD2 covers 9 bases. CDR3 size: 13 residues. CDR1 LNHNV and CDR2 YYDKDF come from the germline V gene (reference sequence). After removal of 7 bases from V and 8 bases from J, the junction contained 7 bases not matched to a gene. CDR3 sequence reads: CATTAGGLGTQYF. The CDR3 DNA sequence: TGTGCCACCACGGCGGGGGGGCTGGGTACGCAGTATTTT. The full variable domain, with the rest looked up from reference TRBV15 and TRBJ2-3, is DAMVIQNPRYQVTQFGKPVTLSCSQTLNHNVMYWYQQKSSQAPKLLFHYYDKDFNNEADTPDNFQSRRPNTSFCFLDIRSPGLGDTAMYLCATTAGGLGTQYFGPGTRLTVL.

This clonotype was counted at least ten times. The chain links TRBV10-3 to TRBJ2-5; possible D gene TRBD2, 5 bases. V lost 6 bases to trimming and J lost 5 bases, with 22 bases between them. The CDR3 spans 16 residues. Germline V gives CDR1 ENHRY, CDR2 SYGVKD. The CDR3, as DNA: TGTGCCATCAGGACCGATGCGGGCCTGGATCGTGAGACCCAGTACTTC. Its protein is CAIRTDAGLDRETQYF.

This clonotype was seen ten or more times. The J gene is TRBJ2-7, the V gene TRBV7-9, with TRBD2 as a possible D gene (5 bases). CDR3 length: 12 amino acids. V lost 4 bases and J lost 6, with 10 bases in between. Germline values: CDR1 SEHNR, CDR2 FQNEAQ (reference sequence). CDR3 amino acids: CASSSSGSEQYF. DNA of the CDR3: TGTGCCAGCAGCTCGTCGGGGAGCGAGCAGTACTTC.

This chain joins TRBV24-1 and TRBJ2-7; a possible D gene is TRBD2 (7 bases). The CDR3 length is 14 residues. Per the germline V gene, CDR1 is KGHDR and CDR2 is SFDVKD. V was shortened by 4 bases and J by 5 bases, with 14 bases between the two germline ends. In DNA form, the CDR3 reads TGTGCCACCAGTGAAGGAGGGAGGGGGAACGAGCAGTACTTC. It translates to CATSEGGRGNEQYF.

This clonotype has a count of ten or more. This rearrangement joins TRBV29-1 to TRBJ2-1; the match to TRBD2 covers 16 bases. Trimming removed 8 bases from V and 7 bases from J; junction bases left unmatched: 14. CDR1 and CDR2 (germline): SQVTM, ANQGSEA. This CDR3 is 17 amino acids long. The CDR3 protein is CSSAGTSGRALGNEQFF. Here the CDR3 DNA reads TGCAGCTCTGCGGGGACTAGCGGGAGGGCCCTAGGGAATGAGCAGTTCTTC.

This clonotype was detected many times. The chain is built from TRBV6-5 and TRBJ2-5, with a weak D call TRBD1 (5 bases). Between the trimmed V and J ends, which lost 5 bases and 4 bases, there was a span of 17 bases. Germline CDR1 MNHEY, CDR2 SVGAGI. The CDR3 has 15 amino acids. The CDR3 sequence: CASSQSGHLGETQYF. In DNA, the CDR3 is TGTGCCAGCAGTCAGTCAGGGCACCTTGGAGAGACCCAGTACTTC.

This clonotype appeared many times. V and J are TRBV19 and TRBJ1-2; a possible D gene is TRBD1 (6 bases). The CDR3 spans 13 residues. Germline CDR1 LNHDA, CDR2 SQIVND (reference sequence). Trimming stripped 4 bases from V and 4 bases from J, with 10 bases between. Here the CDR3 reads CASSKDSRYGYTF. CDR3 in DNA: TGTGCCAGTAGTAAGGACAGCCGCTATGGCTACACCTTC. The full variable domain, completed using reference TRBV19 and TRBJ1-2, is DGGITQSPKYLFRKEGQNVTLSCEQNLNHDAMYWYRQDPGQGLRLIYYSQIVNDFQKGDIAEGYSVSREKKESFPLTVTSAQKNPTAFYLCASSKDSRYGYTFGSGTRLTVV.

This clonotype was recorded at least ten times. The J gene is TRBJ2-7, the V gene TRBV7-6; TRBD1 matches 8 bases. V shed 8 bases, J shed 5 bases, and the junction held 17 bases outside the gene matches. Germline lookup yields CDR1 SGHVS and CDR2 FNYEAQ. The CDR3 is made up of 16 amino acids. The CDR3 DNA reads as TGTGCCAGCCCCTCCATCTTCGACAGGGGTGAAAACGAGCAGTACTTC. Protein product: CASPSIFDRGENEQYF.

The V gene is TRBV24-1, the J gene TRBJ1-2; TRBD1 matches at 7 bases. Germline loops: CDR1 KGHDR, CDR2 SFDVKD. CDR3 length equals 12 residues. The trim removed 9 bases at V and 2 bases at J, leaving 2 bases unmatched. This CDR3 reads CATSGGNYGYTF. CDR3 bases: TGTGCCACCTCAGGGGGGAACTATGGCTACACCTTC.

The rearrangement links TRBV11-1 to TRBJ2-6, with D possibly being TRBD1 or TRBD2 (5 bases each). This CDR3 region has 19 residues. From germline, CDR1 is SGHAT and CDR2 FQDESV (reference sequence). Deletions cut 4 bases from V and 0 bases from J, with 19 bases between. The CDR3 loop is CASSSSGTPSSSGANVLTF. For the CDR3, the DNA is TGTGCCAGCAGCTCCTCCGGGACCCCTTCTTCCTCTGGGGCCAACGTCCTGACTTTC.

The chain is built from TRBV21-1 and TRBJ1-5. TRBV21-1 is recorded as a pseudogene. The CDR3 spans 14 residues. The CDR3 sequence is CASSSRLSNQPQHF. The CDR3 nucleotides read TGTGCCAGCAGCAGCAGGCTTAGCAATCAGCCCCAGCATTTT.